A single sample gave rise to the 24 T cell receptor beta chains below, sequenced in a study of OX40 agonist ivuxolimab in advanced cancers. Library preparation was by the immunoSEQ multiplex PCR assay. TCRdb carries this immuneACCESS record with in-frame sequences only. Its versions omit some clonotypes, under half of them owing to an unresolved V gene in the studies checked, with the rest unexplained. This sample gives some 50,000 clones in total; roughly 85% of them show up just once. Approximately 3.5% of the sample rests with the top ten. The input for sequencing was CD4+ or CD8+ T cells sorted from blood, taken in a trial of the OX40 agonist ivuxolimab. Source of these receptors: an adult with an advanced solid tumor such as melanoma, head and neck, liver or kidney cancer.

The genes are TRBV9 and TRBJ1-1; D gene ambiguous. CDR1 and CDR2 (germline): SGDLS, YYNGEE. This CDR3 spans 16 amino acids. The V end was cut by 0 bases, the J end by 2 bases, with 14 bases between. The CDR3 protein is CASSVGAVLGNTEAFF. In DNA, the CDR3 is TGTGCCAGCAGCGTAGGAGCAGTCCTAGGAAACACTGAAGCTTTCTTT.

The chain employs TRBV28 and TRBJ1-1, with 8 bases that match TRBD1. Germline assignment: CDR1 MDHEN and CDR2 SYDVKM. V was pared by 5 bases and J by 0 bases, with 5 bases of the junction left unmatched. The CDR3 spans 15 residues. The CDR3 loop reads CASSPGGRMNTEAFF. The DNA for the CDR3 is TGTGCCAGCAGTCCAGGGGGCAGAATGAACACTGAAGCTTTCTTT.

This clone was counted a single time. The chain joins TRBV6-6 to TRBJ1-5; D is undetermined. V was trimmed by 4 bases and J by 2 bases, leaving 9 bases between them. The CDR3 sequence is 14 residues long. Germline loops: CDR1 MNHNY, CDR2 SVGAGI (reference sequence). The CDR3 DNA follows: TGTGCCAGCAGTTTCGGCGAGGGCAATCAGCCCCAGCATTTT. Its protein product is CASSFGEGNQPQHF.

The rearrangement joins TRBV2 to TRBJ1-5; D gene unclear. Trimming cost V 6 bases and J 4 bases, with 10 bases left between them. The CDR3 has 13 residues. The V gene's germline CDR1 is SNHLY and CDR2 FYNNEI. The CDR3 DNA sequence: TGTGCCAGCAGGCCAGAGGCAAATCAGCCCCAGCATTTT. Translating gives CASRPEANQPQHF.

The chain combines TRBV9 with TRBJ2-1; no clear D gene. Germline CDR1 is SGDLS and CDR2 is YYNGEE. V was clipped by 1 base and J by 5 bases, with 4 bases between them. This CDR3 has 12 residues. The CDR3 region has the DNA TGTGCCAGCAGCGTAAGGAACAATGAGCAGTTCTTC. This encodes CASSVRNNEQFF.

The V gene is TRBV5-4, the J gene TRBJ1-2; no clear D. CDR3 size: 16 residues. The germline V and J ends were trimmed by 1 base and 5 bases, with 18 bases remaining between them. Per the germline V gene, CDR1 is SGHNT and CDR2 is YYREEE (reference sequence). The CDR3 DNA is TGTGCCAGCAGCTTGTCTGGGAGTTTGAGTTTATATGGCTACACCTTC. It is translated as CASSLSGSLSLYGYTF.

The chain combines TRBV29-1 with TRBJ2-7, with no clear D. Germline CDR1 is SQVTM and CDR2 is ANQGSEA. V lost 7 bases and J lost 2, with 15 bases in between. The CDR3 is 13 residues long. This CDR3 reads CSALGFPTYEQYF. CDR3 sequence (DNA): TGCAGCGCCCTCGGGTTTCCCACCTACGAGCAGTACTTC.

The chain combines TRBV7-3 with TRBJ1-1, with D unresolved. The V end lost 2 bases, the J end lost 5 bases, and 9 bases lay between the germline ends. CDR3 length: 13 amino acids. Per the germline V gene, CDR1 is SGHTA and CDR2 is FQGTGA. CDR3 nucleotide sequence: TGTGCCAGCAGCTTAGACCCGGGAACTGAAGCTTTCTTT. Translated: CASSLDPGTEAFF.

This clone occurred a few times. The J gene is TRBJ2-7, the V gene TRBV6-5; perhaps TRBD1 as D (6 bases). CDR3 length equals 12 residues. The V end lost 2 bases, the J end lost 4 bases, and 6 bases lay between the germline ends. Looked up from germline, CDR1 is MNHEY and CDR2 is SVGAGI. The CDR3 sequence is CASSYRGYEQYF. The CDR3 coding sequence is TGTGCCAGCAGTTACAGGGGGTACGAGCAGTACTTC.

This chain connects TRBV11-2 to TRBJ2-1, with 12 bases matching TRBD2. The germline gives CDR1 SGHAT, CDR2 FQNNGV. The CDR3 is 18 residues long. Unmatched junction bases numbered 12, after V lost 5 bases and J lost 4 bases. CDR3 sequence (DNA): TGTGCCAGCAGCCCCTCCGGGACTAGCGGGCCTTATTACAATGAGCAGTTCTTC. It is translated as CASSPSGTSGPYYNEQFF.

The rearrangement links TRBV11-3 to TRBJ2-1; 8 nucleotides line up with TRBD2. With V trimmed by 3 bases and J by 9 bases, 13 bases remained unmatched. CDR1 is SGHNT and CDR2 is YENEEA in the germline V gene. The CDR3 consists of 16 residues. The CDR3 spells CASSFLWVAGHAEQFF. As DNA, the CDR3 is TGTGCCAGCAGCTTTTTATGGGTAGCGGGGCACGCTGAGCAGTTCTTC.

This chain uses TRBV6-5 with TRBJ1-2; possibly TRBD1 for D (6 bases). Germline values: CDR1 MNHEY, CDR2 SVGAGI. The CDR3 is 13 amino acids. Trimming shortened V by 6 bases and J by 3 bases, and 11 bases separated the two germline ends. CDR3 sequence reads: CASRETGDYGYTF. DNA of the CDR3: TGTGCCAGCAGAGAGACAGGCGACTATGGCTACACCTTC.

The CDR3 region is CASSIRQDYEQYF. DNA for the CDR3: TGTGCCAGCAGCATACGTCAGGACTACGAGCAGTACTTC. This chain joins TRBV5-8 and TRBJ2-7; D unresolved. Trimming took off 4 bases at V and 3 bases at J, with 11 bases between the two ends. From germline, CDR1 is SGHTS and CDR2 YDEGEE. The CDR3 consists of 13 residues.

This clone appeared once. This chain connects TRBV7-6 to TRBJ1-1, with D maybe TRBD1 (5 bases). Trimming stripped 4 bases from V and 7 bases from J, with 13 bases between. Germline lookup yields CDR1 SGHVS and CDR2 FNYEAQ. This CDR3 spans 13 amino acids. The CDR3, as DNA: TGTGCCAGCAGCTCACAGGACTTCAGTGAAGCTTTCTTT. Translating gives CASSSQDFSEAFF.

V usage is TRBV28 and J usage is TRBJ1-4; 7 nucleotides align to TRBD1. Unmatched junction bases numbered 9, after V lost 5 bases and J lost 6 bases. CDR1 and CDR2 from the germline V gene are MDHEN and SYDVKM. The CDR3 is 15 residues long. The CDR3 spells CASSPRTGPDEKLFF. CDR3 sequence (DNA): TGTGCCAGCAGTCCCCGGACAGGCCCTGATGAAAAACTGTTTTTT.

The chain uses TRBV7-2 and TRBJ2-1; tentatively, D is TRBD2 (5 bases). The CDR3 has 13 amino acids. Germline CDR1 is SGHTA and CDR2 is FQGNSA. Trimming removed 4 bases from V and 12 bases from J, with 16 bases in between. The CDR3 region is CASSSLNLGGQFF. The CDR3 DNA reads TGTGCCAGCAGCTCGCTGAATTTAGGAGGGCAGTTCTTC.

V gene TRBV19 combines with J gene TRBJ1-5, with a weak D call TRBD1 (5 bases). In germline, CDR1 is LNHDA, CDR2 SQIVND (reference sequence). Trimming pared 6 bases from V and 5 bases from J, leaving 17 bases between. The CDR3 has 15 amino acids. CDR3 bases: TGTGCCAGTAGCCCTCAGGCGGGGCAGGATCAGCCCCAGCATTTT. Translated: CASSPQAGQDQPQHF. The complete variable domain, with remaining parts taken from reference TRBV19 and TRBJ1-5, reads DGGITQSPKYLFRKEGQNVTLSCEQNLNHDAMYWYRQDPGQGLRLIYYSQIVNDFQKGDIAEGYSVSREKKESFPLTVTSAQKNPTAFYLCASSPQAGQDQPQHFGDGTRLSIL.

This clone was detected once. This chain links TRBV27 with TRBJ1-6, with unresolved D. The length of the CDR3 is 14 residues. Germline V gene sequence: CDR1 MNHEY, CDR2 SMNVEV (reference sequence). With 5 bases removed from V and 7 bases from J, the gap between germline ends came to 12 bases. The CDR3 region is CASSKPETNSPLHF. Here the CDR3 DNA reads TGTGCCAGCAGTAAGCCTGAGACAAATTCACCCCTCCACTTT.

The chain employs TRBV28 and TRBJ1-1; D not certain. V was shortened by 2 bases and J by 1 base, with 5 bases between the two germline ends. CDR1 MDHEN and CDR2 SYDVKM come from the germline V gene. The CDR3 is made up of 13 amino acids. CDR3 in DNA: TGTGCCAGCAGTTTACCAACGAACACTGAAGCTTTCTTT. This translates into CASSLPTNTEAFF. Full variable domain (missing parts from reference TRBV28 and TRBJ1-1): DVKVTQSSRYLVKRTGEKVFLECVQDMDHENMFWYRQDPGLGLRLIYFSYDVKMKEKGDIPEGYSVSREKKERFSLILESASTNQTSMYLCASSLPTNTEAFFGQGTRLTVV.

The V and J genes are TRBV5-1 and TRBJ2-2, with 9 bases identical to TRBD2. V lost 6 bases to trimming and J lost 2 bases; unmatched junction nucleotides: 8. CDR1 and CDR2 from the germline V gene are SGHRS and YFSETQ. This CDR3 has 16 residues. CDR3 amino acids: CASTRRGGANTGELFF. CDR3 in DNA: TGCGCCAGCACCAGGCGCGGGGGGGCAAACACCGGGGAGCTGTTTTTT. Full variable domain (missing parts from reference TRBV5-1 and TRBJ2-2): KAGVTQTPRYLIKTRGQQVTLSCSPISGHRSVSWYQQTPGQGLQFLFEYFSETQRNKGNFPGRFSGRQFSNSRSEMNVSTLELGDSALYLCASTRRGGANTGELFFGEGSRLTVL.

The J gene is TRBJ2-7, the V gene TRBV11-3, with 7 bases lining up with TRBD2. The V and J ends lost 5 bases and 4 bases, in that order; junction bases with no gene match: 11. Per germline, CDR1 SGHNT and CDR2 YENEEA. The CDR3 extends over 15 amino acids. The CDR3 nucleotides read TGTGCCAGCAGCACACGTATTGCTAGCGGTTACGAGCAGTACTTC. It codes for CASSTRIASGYEQYF.

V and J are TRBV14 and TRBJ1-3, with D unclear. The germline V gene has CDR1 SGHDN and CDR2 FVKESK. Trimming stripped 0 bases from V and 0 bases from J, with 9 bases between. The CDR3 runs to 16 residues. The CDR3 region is CASSQDPGSSGNTIYF. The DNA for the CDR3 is TGTGCCAGCAGCCAAGATCCCGGCAGCTCTGGAAACACCATATATTTT.

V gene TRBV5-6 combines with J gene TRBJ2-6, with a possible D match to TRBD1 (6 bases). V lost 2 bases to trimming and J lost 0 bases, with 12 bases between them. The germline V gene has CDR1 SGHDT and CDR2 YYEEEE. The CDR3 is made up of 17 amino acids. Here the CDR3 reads CASSFPDSYSGANVLTF. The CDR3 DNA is TGTGCCAGCAGCTTCCCGGACAGCTACTCTGGGGCCAACGTCCTGACTTTC.

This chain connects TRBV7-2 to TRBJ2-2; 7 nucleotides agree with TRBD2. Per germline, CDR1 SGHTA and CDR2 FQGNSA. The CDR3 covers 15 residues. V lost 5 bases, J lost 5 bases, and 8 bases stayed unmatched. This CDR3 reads CASSDGGRRTGELFF. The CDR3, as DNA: TGTGCCAGCAGCGATGGCGGGAGAAGGACCGGGGAGCTGTTTTTT.